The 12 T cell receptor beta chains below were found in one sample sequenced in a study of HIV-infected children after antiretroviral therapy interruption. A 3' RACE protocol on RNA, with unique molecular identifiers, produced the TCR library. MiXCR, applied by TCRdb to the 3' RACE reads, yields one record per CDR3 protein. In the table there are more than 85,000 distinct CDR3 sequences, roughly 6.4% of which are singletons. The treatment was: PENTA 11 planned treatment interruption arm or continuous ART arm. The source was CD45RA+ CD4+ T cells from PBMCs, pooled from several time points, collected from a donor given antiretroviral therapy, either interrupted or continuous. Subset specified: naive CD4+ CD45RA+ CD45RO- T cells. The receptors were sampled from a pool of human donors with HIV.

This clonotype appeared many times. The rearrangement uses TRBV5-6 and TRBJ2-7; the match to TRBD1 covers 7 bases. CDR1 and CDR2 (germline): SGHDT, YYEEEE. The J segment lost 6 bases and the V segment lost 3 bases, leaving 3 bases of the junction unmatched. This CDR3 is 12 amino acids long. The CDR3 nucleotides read TGTGCCAGCAGCTACTACAGGGGCGAGCAGTACTTC. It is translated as CASSYYRGEQYF.

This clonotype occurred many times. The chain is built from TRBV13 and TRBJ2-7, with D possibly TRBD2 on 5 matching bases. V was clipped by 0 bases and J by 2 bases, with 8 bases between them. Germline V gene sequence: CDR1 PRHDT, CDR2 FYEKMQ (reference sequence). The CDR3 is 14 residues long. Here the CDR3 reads CASSLGRVTYEQYF. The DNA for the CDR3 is TGTGCCAGCAGCTTAGGGCGGGTGACCTACGAGCAGTACTTC. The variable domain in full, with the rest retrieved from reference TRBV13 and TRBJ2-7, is AAGVIQSPRHLIKEKRETATLKCYPIPRHDTVYWYQQGPGQDPQFLISFYEKMQSDKGSIPDRFSAQQFSDYHSELNMSSLELGDSALYFCASSLGRVTYEQYFGPGTRLTVT.

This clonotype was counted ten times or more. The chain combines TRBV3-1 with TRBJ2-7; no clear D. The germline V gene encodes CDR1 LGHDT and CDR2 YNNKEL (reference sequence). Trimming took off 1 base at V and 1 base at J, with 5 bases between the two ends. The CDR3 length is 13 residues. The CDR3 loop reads CASSQVGSYEQYF. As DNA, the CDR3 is TGTGCCAGCAGCCAAGTCGGGTCCTACGAGCAGTACTTC.

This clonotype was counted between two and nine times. The CDR3 DNA reads as TGCAGCGTTGAGGTGTTTGGGACAGGGGTTGCCGGAAAACTGTTTTTT. Its translation: CSVEVFGTGVAGKLFF. The rearrangement links TRBV29-1 to TRBJ1-4, with 10 bases fitting TRBD1. The CDR3 runs 16 residues. The J segment lost 10 bases and the V segment lost 3 bases, leaving 14 bases of the junction unmatched. Germline V gene lookup returns CDR1 SQVTM and CDR2 ANQGSEA.

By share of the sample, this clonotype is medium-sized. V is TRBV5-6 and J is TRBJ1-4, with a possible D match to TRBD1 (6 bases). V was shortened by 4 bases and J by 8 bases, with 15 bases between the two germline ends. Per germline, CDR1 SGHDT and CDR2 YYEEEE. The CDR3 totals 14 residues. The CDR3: CASSPGQGREKLFF. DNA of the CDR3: TGTGCCAGCAGCCCTGGGCAGGGGAGAGAAAAACTGTTTTTT.

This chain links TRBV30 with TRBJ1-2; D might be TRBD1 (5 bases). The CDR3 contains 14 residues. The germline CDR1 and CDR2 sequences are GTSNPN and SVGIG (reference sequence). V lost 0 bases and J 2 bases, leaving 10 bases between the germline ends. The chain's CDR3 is CAWSVRSGNYGYTF. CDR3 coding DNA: TGTGCCTGGAGTGTACGATCAGGGAACTATGGCTACACCTTC. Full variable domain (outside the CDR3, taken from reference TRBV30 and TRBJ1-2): SQTIHQWPATLVQPVGSPLSLECTVEGTSNPNLYWYRQAAGRGLQLLFYSVGIGQISSEVPQNLSASRPQDRQFILSSKKLLLSDSGFYLCAWSVRSGNYGYTFGSGTRLTVV.

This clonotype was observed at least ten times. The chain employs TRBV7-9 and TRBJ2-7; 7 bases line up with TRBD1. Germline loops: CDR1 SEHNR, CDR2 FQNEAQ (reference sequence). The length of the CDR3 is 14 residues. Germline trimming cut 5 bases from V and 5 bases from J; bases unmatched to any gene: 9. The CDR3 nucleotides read TGTGCCAGCAGCCCCGACAGGGATTTCAACGAGCAGTACTTC. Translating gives CASSPDRDFNEQYF.

The CDR3 coding sequence is TGTGCCAGCAGTGAGTTTAGACAGGCATCGTACTTC. This translates into CASSEFRQASYF. The chain joins TRBV2 to TRBJ2-7, with D maybe TRBD1 (6 bases). The CDR3 covers 12 residues. V was pared by 3 bases and J by 12 bases, with 15 bases between. Germline lookup yields CDR1 SNHLY and CDR2 FYNNEI.

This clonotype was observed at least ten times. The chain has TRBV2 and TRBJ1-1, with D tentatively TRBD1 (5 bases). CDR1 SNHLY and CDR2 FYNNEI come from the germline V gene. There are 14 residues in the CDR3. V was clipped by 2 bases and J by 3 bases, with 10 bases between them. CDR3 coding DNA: TGTGCCAGCAGTGAACAGGGTTGGTACACTGAAGCTTTCTTT. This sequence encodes CASSEQGWYTEAFF. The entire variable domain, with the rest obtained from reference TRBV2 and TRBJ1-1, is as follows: EPEVTQTPSHQVTQMGQEVILRCVPISNHLYFYWYRQILGQKVEFLVSFYNNEISEKSEIFDDQFSVERPDGSNFTLKIRSTKLEDSAMYFCASSEQGWYTEAFFGQGTRLTVV.

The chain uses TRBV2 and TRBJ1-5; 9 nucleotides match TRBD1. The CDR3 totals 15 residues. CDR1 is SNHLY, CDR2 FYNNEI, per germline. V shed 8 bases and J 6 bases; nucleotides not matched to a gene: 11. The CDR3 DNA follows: TGTGCCAGCGGGAGGAGGGGGACAGGGATTCAGCCCCAGCATTTT. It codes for CASGRRGTGIQPQHF.

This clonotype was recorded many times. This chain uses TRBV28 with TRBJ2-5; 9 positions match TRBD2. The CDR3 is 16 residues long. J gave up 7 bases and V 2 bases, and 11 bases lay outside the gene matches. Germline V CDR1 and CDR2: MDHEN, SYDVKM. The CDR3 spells CASSLRRWAGGTTQYF. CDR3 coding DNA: TGTGCCAGCAGTTTAAGGAGATGGGCGGGGGGGACGACCCAGTACTTC.

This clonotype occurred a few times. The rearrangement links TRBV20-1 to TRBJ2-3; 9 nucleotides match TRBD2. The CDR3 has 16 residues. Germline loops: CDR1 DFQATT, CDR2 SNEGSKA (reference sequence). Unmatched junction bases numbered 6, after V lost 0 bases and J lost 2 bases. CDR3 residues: CSARERAGGSTDTQYF. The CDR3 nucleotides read TGCAGTGCTAGAGAAAGGGCGGGGGGGTCCACAGATACGCAGTATTTT.